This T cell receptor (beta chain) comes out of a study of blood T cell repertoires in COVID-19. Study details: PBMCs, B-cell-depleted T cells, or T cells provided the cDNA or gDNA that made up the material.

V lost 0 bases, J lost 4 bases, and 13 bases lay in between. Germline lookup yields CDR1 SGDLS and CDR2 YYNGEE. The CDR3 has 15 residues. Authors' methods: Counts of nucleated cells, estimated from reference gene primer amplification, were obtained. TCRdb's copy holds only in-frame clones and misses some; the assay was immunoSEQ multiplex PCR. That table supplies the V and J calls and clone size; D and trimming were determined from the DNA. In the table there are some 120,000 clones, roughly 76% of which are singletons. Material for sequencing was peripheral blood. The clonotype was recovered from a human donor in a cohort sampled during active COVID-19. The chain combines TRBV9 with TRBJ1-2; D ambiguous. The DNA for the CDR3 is TGTGCCAGCAGCGTAGATGTGGTTTCGAGCTATGGCTACACCTTC. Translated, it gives CASSVDVVSSYGYTF.